The 20 T cell receptor beta chains in this list originate from one sample, sequenced in a study of shared clonotypes between healthy human individuals. CD8 cells regarded as naive lacked CD45RO, were positively chosen for CCR7, and omitted terminally differentiated effector memory CD45RA+ cells. Using immunoSEQ multiplex PCR, the repertoire was profiled, and TCRdb retains in-frame clones only, with some absent. The table lists 760,000 or so clones, 90% to 98% of them singletons, with around 0.21% in the top ten. The sequenced material came from naive CD8+ T cells sorted from blood. These receptors originate from a man aged 25-45 years in good health.

The chain joins TRBV6-1 to TRBJ2-2, with D hard to call. This CDR3 region has 13 residues. Trimming pared 3 bases from V and 5 bases from J, leaving 7 bases between. Germline assignment: CDR1 MNHNS and CDR2 SASEGT. Here the CDR3 reads CASSERKTGELFF. In nucleotides, the CDR3 is TGTGCCAGCAGTGAGCGTAAGACCGGGGAGCTGTTTTTT.

The chain is built from TRBV30 and TRBJ1-5; the match to TRBD1 covers 9 bases. The germline V gene encodes CDR1 GTSNPN and CDR2 SVGIG (reference sequence). The length of the CDR3 is 19 residues. Trimming cost V 0 bases and J 3 bases; bases outside gene matches: 15. The CDR3 reads CAWSVGQGQGLSLNQPQHF. CDR3 sequence (DNA): TGTGCCTGGAGTGTAGGACAGGGGCAAGGACTATCGCTCAATCAGCCCCAGCATTTT.

The chain has TRBV28 and TRBJ2-5; D not resolved. V was pared by 3 bases and J by 4 bases, with 12 bases between. From germline, CDR1 is MDHEN and CDR2 SYDVKM. This CDR3 comprises 14 residues. CDR3 protein: CASSFGPLLETQYF. The CDR3 DNA reads TGTGCCAGCAGTTTCGGGCCCTTACTAGAGACCCAGTACTTC. The full variable domain, rest sourced from reference TRBV28 and TRBJ2-5, is DVKVTQSSRYLVKRTGEKVFLECVQDMDHENMFWYRQDPGLGLRLIYFSYDVKMKEKGDIPEGYSVSREKKERFSLILESASTNQTSMYLCASSFGPLLETQYFGPGTRLLVL.

A note on this clone: Other DNA sequences in this specimen translate into the identical CDR3. This chain connects TRBV6-5 to TRBJ2-7; the match to TRBD1 covers 7 bases. V was pared by 3 bases and J by 1 base, with 3 bases of the junction left unmatched. Germline lookup yields CDR1 MNHEY and CDR2 SVGAGI. The CDR3 runs to 14 residues. For the CDR3, the DNA is TGTGCCAGCAGTTATTCACAGGGGTCCTACGAGCAGTACTTC. This sequence encodes CASSYSQGSYEQYF.

The DNA of the CDR3 is TGCAGCGCGACGACTAGCGGGGTTGAGCAGTTCTTC. Translating gives CSATTSGVEQFF. V and J are TRBV29-1 and TRBJ2-1, with 11 nucleotides matching TRBD2. The germline gives CDR1 SQVTM, CDR2 ANQGSEA. CDR3 length: 12 amino acids. The ends lost 7 bases at V and 9 bases at J; junction bases unmatched: 5.

The chain links TRBV5-1 to TRBJ2-7, with 10 positions matching TRBD2. Germline CDR1 SGHRS, CDR2 YFSETQ. There are 18 residues in the CDR3. V dropped 0 bases and J dropped 1; count of bases not matched to a gene: 10. The CDR3 DNA is TGCGCCAGCAGCTTGGCTAGTTGGAATAGCGGGAGGTCCTACGAGCAGTACTTC. Translating it yields CASSLASWNSGRSYEQYF.

This clone has a single count. CDR3 residues: CASSHLQGINQPQHF. As DNA, the CDR3 is TGCGCCAGCAGCCACTTACAGGGAATAAATCAGCCCCAGCATTTT. The chain employs TRBV4-1 and TRBJ1-5, with D tentatively TRBD1 (6 bases). Germline-derived CDR1 and CDR2 are MGHRA and YSYEKL. The CDR3 sequence is 15 residues long. V lost 3 bases and J 4 bases, leaving 13 bases between the germline ends.

The chain recombines TRBV19 with TRBJ1-4, with D maybe TRBD1 (5 bases). CDR3 size: 14 residues. Germline V gene lookup returns CDR1 LNHDA and CDR2 SQIVND (reference sequence). V was cut by 7 bases and J by 5 bases, with 14 bases left in between. CDR3 sequence (DNA): TGTGCCAGTACGGACGGGACGGCCAATGAAAAACTGTTTTTT. Translated: CASTDGTANEKLFF.

The gene calls are TRBV6-1 and TRBJ2-1, with 8 bases aligning to TRBD2. Germline CDR1 MNHNS, CDR2 SASEGT. V lost 2 bases to trimming and J lost 5 bases; unmatched junction nucleotides: 5. The CDR3 covers 15 residues. The CDR3 is CASSETSGPNNEQFF. The CDR3 DNA reads TGTGCCAGCAGTGAAACTAGCGGTCCGAACAATGAGCAGTTCTTC.

About this clone: This specimen includes other DNA sequences encoding the same CDR3. This chain joins TRBV9 and TRBJ2-1, with 7 bases lining up with TRBD1. CDR1 SGDLS and CDR2 YYNGEE come from the germline V gene. The CDR3 runs 15 residues. V was clipped by 0 bases and J by 2 bases; unmatched bases: 2. The CDR3 DNA is TGTGCCAGCAGCGTAGGAGGGGGCCCCTACAATGAGCAGTTCTTC. Translating it yields CASSVGGGPYNEQFF.

The gene calls are TRBV11-3 and TRBJ2-2; 7 bases align to TRBD2. The germline V gene encodes CDR1 SGHNT and CDR2 YENEEA. V was pared by 5 bases and J by 1 base, with 7 bases of the junction left unmatched. The CDR3 has 16 residues. The CDR3: CASSARLAENTGELFF. The DNA for the CDR3 is TGTGCCAGCAGCGCTCGACTAGCAGAGAACACCGGGGAGCTGTTTTTT.

This chain joins TRBV7-9 and TRBJ1-3; D is uncertain. Germline V CDR1 and CDR2: SEHNR, FQNEAQ (reference sequence). This CDR3 contains 10 residues. V was clipped by 6 bases and J by 5 bases, with 2 bases between them. CDR3 coding DNA: TGTGCCAGCAGAAGAAACACCATATATTTT. It specifies CASRRNTIYF.

The chain links TRBV7-9 to TRBJ2-1, with D perhaps matching TRBD1 (5 bases). This CDR3 has 13 amino acids. Germline CDR1 and CDR2: SEHNR and FQNEAQ (reference sequence). V lost 0 bases and J 7 bases, leaving 7 bases between the germline ends. As DNA, the CDR3 is TGTGCCAGCAGCTTAGCAGGGGTGAATGAGCAGTTCTTC. This codes for CASSLAGVNEQFF.

J is TRBJ1-5 and V is TRBV25-1; D is unclear. Trimming cost V 3 bases and J 1 base, with 7 bases left between them. Germline V gene sequence: CDR1 MGHDK, CDR2 SYGVNS. This CDR3 is 14 amino acids long. Here the CDR3 reads CASSDWESNQPQHF. CDR3 nucleotides: TGTGCCAGCAGTGATTGGGAAAGCAATCAGCCCCAGCATTTT.

The rearrangement uses TRBV28 and TRBJ1-5; TRBD1 might be the D (6 bases). Germline V lookup: CDR1 MDHEN, CDR2 SYDVKM. This CDR3 has 16 residues. Trimming left V 9 bases short and J 3 bases short, with 21 bases between. The CDR3 nucleotides are TGTGCCAGTAGCCACGGGAGGCAGGGGCCCAATCAGCCCCAGCATTTT. Protein product: CASSHGRQGPNQPQHF. Drawing the rest from reference TRBV28 and TRBJ1-5, the complete variable domain is DVKVTQSSRYLVKRTGEKVFLECVQDMDHENMFWYRQDPGLGLRLIYFSYDVKMKEKGDIPEGYSVSREKKERFSLILESASTNQTSMYLCASSHGRQGPNQPQHFGDGTRLSIL.

The chain couples TRBV5-1 to TRBJ2-7, with D perhaps given as TRBD1 or TRBD2 (7 bases each). Between the trimmed V and J ends, which lost 4 bases and 4 bases, there was a span of 18 bases. CDR3 length: 15 amino acids. Germline loops: CDR1 SGHRS, CDR2 YFSETQ. The CDR3 bases are TGCGCCAGCAGCCAGCGGGACAGCCTACCGTACGAGCAGTACTTC. It encodes CASSQRDSLPYEQYF.

The chain links TRBV5-6 to TRBJ2-1; perhaps TRBD1 as D (5 bases). The CDR3 loop spans 11 amino acids. Trimming pared 4 bases from V and 10 bases from J, leaving 9 bases between. Looked up from germline, CDR1 is SGHDT and CDR2 is YYEEEE. CDR3: CASSQQEEQFF. CDR3 coding DNA: TGTGCCAGCAGCCAACAGGAAGAGCAGTTCTTC.

The chain is built from TRBV7-6 and TRBJ2-1; TRBD1 or TRBD2 may be the D gene (6 bases each). The CDR3 sequence is 21 residues long. The V gene lost 2 bases and the J gene lost 6 bases, with 32 bases spanning the gap. Germline CDR1 SGHVS, CDR2 FNYEAQ. The CDR3 protein is CASSLRFAGATRRRGINEQFF. The CDR3 bases are TGTGCCAGCAGCTTACGTTTTGCCGGGGCGACCCGGAGGAGGGGGATCAATGAGCAGTTCTTC.

This chain connects TRBV10-2 to TRBJ2-1; tentative D call: TRBD2 (6 bases). The V gene lost 2 bases and the J gene lost 8 bases, with 13 bases spanning the gap. This CDR3 region has 14 residues. Germline lookup yields CDR1 WSHSY and CDR2 SAAADI. The CDR3 is CASSEGLAPHEQFF. CDR3 DNA: TGCGCCAGCAGTGAGGGGCTAGCGCCCCATGAGCAGTTCTTC.

V usage is TRBV13 and J usage is TRBJ2-2, with D tentatively TRBD1 or TRBD2 (5 bases each). Germline values: CDR1 PRHDT, CDR2 FYEKMQ (reference sequence). The CDR3 has 14 residues. V lost 8 bases and J 0 bases, leaving 10 bases between the germline ends. The CDR3 is CASRGGANTGELFF. For the CDR3, the DNA is TGTGCCAGCCGGGGCGGAGCGAACACCGGGGAGCTGTTTTTT.